This T cell receptor (beta chain) was documented in a study of vaccination and CD4 T cells after COVID-19. Study details: As a positive control, some control cultures were given a CEFX pool, while others were given an HIV-1 Nef pool or no peptide.

Treatment meaning: approximately 9-day PBMC culture with coronavirus spike peptide pools or control peptides (ViraFEST assay). TCR sequencing followed the expansion of antigen-specific T cells with peptide pools in ViraFEST. The study, taken as a whole, reports: Convalescent patients' median share of reactive clones seen only post-vaccination was 80% to 90%.

With the Oncomine TCR Beta short-read assay, DNA from cultured CD4+ T cells was sequenced. TCRdb processed the PCR reads anew with MiXCR; each CDR3 protein has one entry. The sample lists 12,000 or so distinct CDR3 sequences; about 50% were seen once. V gave up 3 bases and J gave up 3 bases; unmatched junction bases: 1. CDR1 and CDR2 from the germline V gene are SGHTA and FQGNSA. The CDR3 runs to 15 residues. Comment on this clonotype: No antigen is known for it.

This sequence originates from a human donor who had recovered from COVID-19. V gene TRBV7-2 combines with J gene TRBJ2-3; 12 nucleotides align to TRBD2. The sequencing sample was made of CD4+ T cells from blood, cultured in vitro. The CDR3 loop is CASSLTSGGTDTQYF. For the CDR3, the DNA is TGTGCCAGCAGCTTGACTAGCGGGGGAACAGATACGCAGTATTTT.